This TCR beta chain is from a study of shared clonotypes between healthy human individuals. TCRdb keeps only in-frame clones here, not all; method: immunoSEQ multiplex PCR. The sample carries about 2 million clones, about 95% recorded once. Regarding the study as a whole: The four-donor shared clonotypes exceeded non-shared clonotypes in generation probability, with non-shared ones scoring lower.

Germline lookup yields CDR1 KGHSY and CDR2 FQNENV. The CDR3 is 15 amino acids. J lost 8 bases, V lost 2 bases, and 5 bases had no gene match. On this clone: What it binds is unknown.

The sample consisted of naive CD4+ T cells sorted from blood. Specified subset: CD45RA+ positively selected. The chain joins TRBV16 to TRBJ1-6; 8 nucleotides agree with TRBD1. The sequence derives from a man between 18 and 29 years old in good health. CDR3 residues: CASSQLTGVDSPLHF. The CDR3 nucleotides are TGTGCCAGCAGCCAACTGACAGGGGTAGATTCACCCCTCCACTTT.